This T cell receptor beta chain was observed in a study of blood T cell repertoires in COVID-19. Across the study: The samples span acute and convalescent COVID-19 from the United States, Italy and Spain. Sources were T cells, B-cell-depleted T cells, or PBMCs; the material itself was cDNA or gDNA.

Germline V gives CDR1 SGHNT, CDR2 YYREEE (reference sequence). Losses at the gene ends were 0 bases for V and 2 bases for J; bases not matched to a gene: 5. This CDR3 contains 16 residues. Per the study methods: Reference gene primer amplification gave estimated nucleated cell counts. Produced via immunoSEQ multiplex PCR; TCRdb's table is partial and in-frame only. V and J calls plus clone size are reproduced from that table; the DNA served to infer D and trimming. The sample shows under 110,000 clones, 85% of them seen only once. This chain connects TRBV5-4 to TRBJ2-1; TRBD2 matches at 7 bases. Material for sequencing was peripheral blood. This clonotype was sampled from a woman in her 70s with active or convalescent COVID-19. DNA of the CDR3: TGTGCCAGCAGCTTGGGGGGCGGGAGTACCTACAATGAGCAGTTCTTC. Protein sequence: CASSLGGGSTYNEQFF. Filled out from reference TRBV5-4 and TRBJ2-1, the complete variable domain reads ETGVTQSPTHLIKTRGQQVTLRCSSQSGHNTVSWYQQALGQGPQFIFQYYREEENGRGNFPPRFSGLQFPNYSSELNVNALELDDSALYLCASSLGGGSTYNEQFFGPGTRLTVL.